This note documents a single T cell receptor (beta chain) sequence. Germline V gene lookup returns CDR1 SNHLY and CDR2 FYNNEI. The V end lost 6 bases, the J end lost 2 bases, and 14 bases lay between the germline ends. CDR3 length equals 15 residues. Methods used by the authors: Scientists estimated how many nucleated cells there were by amplifying reference gene primers. The protocol was immunoSEQ multiplex PCR, while the TCRdb copy is restricted to in-frame clones and leaves out a portion. V and J calls and clone size are those listed in that table; D and trimming were worked out from the DNA. The sample includes about 300,000 clones, roughly 91% of them seen just once. The data were obtained in a study of blood T cell repertoires in COVID-19. Overall study: Spain, Italy and the United States supplied samples that represented acute and convalescent COVID-19.

V is TRBV2 and J is TRBJ2-1; D is uncertain. This TCR was sampled from a man in his forties or fifties with acute or convalescent COVID-19. Material for sequencing was peripheral blood. CDR3 region: CASRETVLTYNEQFF. CDR3 nucleotide sequence: TGTGCCAGCAGGGAAACAGTTTTGACCTACAATGAGCAGTTCTTC.